The text below deals with one T cell receptor beta chain. This CDR3 is built from 17 residues. This specimen comes from a study of blood T cell repertoires in COVID-19. In the study overall: PBMCs, B-cell-depleted T cells, or T cells provided the cDNA or gDNA that made up the material.

Per the study methods: By means of reference gene primer amplification, nucleated cell counts were estimated. TCRdb keeps only in-frame clones here, not all; method: immunoSEQ multiplex PCR. That table furnishes V, J and clone size, whereas the DNA furnished D and trimming. The table includes some 310,000 clones, roughly 87% detected once. Sequenced input: peripheral blood. The V and J genes are TRBV21-1 and TRBJ2-7; the table's D call of TRBD1 was not tested on the DNA. TRBV21-1 is shown as a pseudogene. The clonotype was recovered from a man aged 50-59 years with active or convalescent COVID-19. The chain's CDR3 is CASSKEVGQSSSYEQYF. CDR3 in DNA: TGTGCCAGCAGCAAGGAAGTTGGACAGTCGAGCTCCTACGAGCAGTACTTC.